The rows below give T cell receptor beta chains drawn from one sample of a study of blood T cell repertoires in COVID-19. Sequencing used immunoSEQ multiplex PCR; TCRdb keeps in-frame clones, though not all of them. The profile shows some 230,000 clones, 85% of them singletons. Sequencing input: peripheral blood. The receptors come from a middle-aged man who had recovered from COVID-19. The CDR3 runs from the conserved cysteine through the conserved F or W. Each record gives: clone size, D gene, J gene, V gene, CDR3 protein, CDR3 DNA. The D gene is left open where the match is weak. The listing skips clone size in some rows; elsewhere it reads once, few, many or a size class.

size: -; D: TRBD2; J: TRBJ2-4; V: TRBV28; CDR3: CASSRLAGGVENIQYF; DNA: TGTGCCAGCAGTCGCCTAGCGGGGGGTGTAGAAAACATTCAGTACTTC
size: -; D: TRBD1; J: TRBJ1-1; V: TRBV5-1; CDR3: CASSLGDRRMNTEAFF; DNA: TGCGCCAGCAGCTTGGGGGACAGGAGAATGAACACTGAAGCTTTCTTT
size: once; D: -; J: TRBJ2-3; V: TRBV20-1; CDR3: CSALDQGTQYF; DNA: TGCAGTGCCCTGGACCAGGGGACGCAGTATTTT
size: -; D: TRBD2; J: TRBJ2-3; V: TRBV6-5; CDR3: CASSWSLAGPTDTQYF; DNA: TGTGCCAGCAGTTGGTCACTAGCGGGCCCCACAGATACGCAGTATTTT
size: -; D: TRBD2; J: TRBJ2-1; V: TRBV18; CDR3: CASSPGLAVPGEQFF; DNA: TGTGCCAGCTCACCGGGACTAGCGGTCCCCGGTGAGCAGTTCTTC
size: -; D: TRBD1; J: TRBJ2-7; V: TRBV5-1; CDR3: CASSLSWTGGPYEQYF; DNA: TGCGCCAGCAGCTTGTCGTGGACAGGGGGTCCCTACGAGCAGTACTTC
size: -; D: TRBD2; J: TRBJ2-7; V: TRBV7-2; CDR3: CASRPGLAESYEQYF; DNA: TGTGCCAGCAGACCAGGACTAGCGGAAAGCTACGAGCAGTACTTC
size: -; D: -; J: TRBJ2-7; V: TRBV20-1; CDR3: CSARGEPVASF; DNA: TGCAGTGCTAGAGGGGAGCCGGTAGCCTCTTTC
size: few; D: -; J: TRBJ1-4; V: TRBV28; CDR3: CASSLTGISEKLFF; DNA: TGTGCCAGCAGTTTGACCGGGATCAGTGAAAAACTGTTTTTT
size: -; D: TRBD1; J: TRBJ2-7; V: TRBV6-1; CDR3: CASSGTGSPYEQYF; DNA: TGTGCCAGCAGTGGGACAGGATCCCCCTACGAGCAGTACTTC
size: -; D: TRBD1; J: TRBJ2-7; V: TRBV6-1; CDR3: CASSDRDSAFSYEQYF; DNA: TGTGCCAGCAGTGACCGGGACAGCGCCTTCTCCTACGAGCAGTACTTC
size: -; D: TRBD2; J: TRBJ2-1; V: TRBV4-2; CDR3: CASSQSPTGGPSNEQFF; DNA: TGTGCCAGCAGCCAATCGCCAACGGGAGGGCCGTCCAATGAGCAGTTCTTC
size: -; D: -; J: TRBJ2-1; V: TRBV11-2; CDR3: CASSPRLRRGPYNEQFF; DNA: TGTGCCAGCAGCCCCCGACTACGGCGGGGTCCCTACAATGAGCAGTTCTTC
size: few; D: TRBD2; J: TRBJ2-7; V: TRBV3-1/TRBV3-2; CDR3: CASSQTLAGEFYEQYF; DNA: TGTGCCAGCAGCCAAACACTAGCGGGAGAGTTCTACGAGCAGTACTTC
size: -; D: TRBD1; J: TRBJ2-7; V: TRBV7-6; CDR3: CASSQGQGKSYEQYF; DNA: TGTGCCAGCAGCCAAGGACAGGGGAAGAGCTACGAGCAGTACTTC
size: -; D: -; J: TRBJ1-5; V: TRBV2; CDR3: CASSRGGQPQHF; DNA: TGTGCCAGCTCCAGGGGCGGGCAGCCCCAGCATTTT
size: -; D: -; J: TRBJ2-1; V: TRBV4-1; CDR3: CASSPYRDGSYNEQFF; DNA: TGCGCCAGCAGCCCGTACAGGGACGGATCCTACAATGAGCAGTTCTTC
size: -; D: -; J: TRBJ1-3; V: TRBV5-4; CDR3: CASSSGRDTGNTIYF; DNA: TGTGCCAGCAGCTCGGGCCGGGACACTGGAAACACCATATATTTT
size: -; D: -; J: TRBJ1-5; V: TRBV5-5; CDR3: CASSLYPLSGWSNQPQHF; DNA: TGTGCCAGCAGCTTATACCCCCTTTCGGGGTGGAGCAATCAGCCCCAGCATTTT
size: -; D: TRBD2; J: TRBJ2-2; V: TRBV2; CDR3: CASSGPREGRFYTGELFF; DNA: TGTGCCAGCAGTGGTCCGCGGGAGGGCCGATTTTACACCGGGGAGCTGTTTTTT
size: -; D: TRBD2; J: TRBJ2-1; V: TRBV28; CDR3: CASSWTSGSAEQFF; DNA: TGTGCCAGCAGCTGGACTAGCGGGAGCGCTGAGCAGTTCTTC
size: -; D: TRBD2; J: TRBJ2-3; V: TRBV12-5; CDR3: CASGLDLAGESPASTDTQYF; DNA: TGTGCTAGTGGTTTGGATTTAGCGGGGGAGTCCCCTGCTAGCACAGATACGCAGTATTTT
size: -; D: TRBD1; J: TRBJ1-2; V: TRBV6-5; CDR3: CASRHGTAVYGYTF; DNA: TGTGCCAGCAGACACGGGACAGCAGTCTATGGCTACACCTTC
size: -; D: TRBD1; J: TRBJ2-3; V: TRBV18; CDR3: CASSWDRFPDTQYF; DNA: TGTGCCAGCTCCTGGGACAGGTTCCCAGATACGCAGTATTTT
size: -; D: TRBD1; J: TRBJ2-7; V: TRBV27; CDR3: CASSPGQRLYEQYF; DNA: TGTGCCAGCAGTCCGGGACAGCGGCTCTACGAGCAGTACTTC
size: -; D: TRBD2; J: TRBJ2-1; V: TRBV5-4; CDR3: CASSDRLAVNNEQFF; DNA: TGTGCCAGCAGCGATCGACTAGCGGTCAACAATGAGCAGTTCTTC
size: -; D: -; J: TRBJ1-4; V: TRBV5-1; CDR3: CASSFGRNEKLFF; DNA: TGCGCCAGCAGCTTTGGGAGAAATGAAAAACTGTTTTTT
size: -; D: -; J: TRBJ2-7; V: TRBV10-1; CDR3: CASSVSGAAAYEQYF; DNA: TGCGCCAGCAGTGTTAGCGGAGCGGCCGCCTACGAGCAGTACTTC
size: -; D: -; J: TRBJ2-7; V: TRBV30; CDR3: CAWSVKRDNREQYF; DNA: TGTGCCTGGAGTGTAAAAAGGGACAATAGGGAGCAGTACTTC